This T cell receptor beta chain derives from a study of CD4 and CD8 cells across lung adenocarcinoma regions (dated by TCRdb to 2016 to 2019). Turning to the overall study: To look at intratumor heterogeneity in the T cell receptor repertoire, the study compared tumor centers against tumor margins.

Measured from the cysteine to the phenylalanine, the CDR3 is 21 residues long. Just CDR3 DNA is preserved here, 63 bases in frame from base 1. The library was built by means of PCR. The listed sequencing device is HiSeq X Ten. The public reads were run again by TCRdb, first through fastp at Q25 and then through MiXCR, and only productive beta chains were kept. Entries that share a CDR3 protein sequence are merged under the most common genes and DNA. This sample holds roughly 24,000 distinct CDR3 sequences; under 65% were observed only once. The ten largest make up roughly a fifth of the sample. For this clonotype: No cognate antigen has been identified for it. One end of the junction varies from germline; a read error may be responsible.

Donors were patients with localized lung adenocarcinoma, a subtype of non-small cell lung cancer. These samples came from the centers of localized lung adenocarcinomas. CD4+ T cells from tumor tissue were profiled separately from CD8+ T cells for TCR repertoire analysis. The V and J segments used are TRBV12-3 or TRBV12-4 and TRBJ2-3; 9 nucleotides in the junction match TRBD2. The sequence was collected from a male donor with lung adenocarcinoma. The CD4 and CD8 labels of this study may be unreliable. Sequenced material: CD4+ T cells from the center of a lung tumor. The cell subset or site label, read with the paper, signifies: tumor center region. DNA sequence: TGTGCCTTACGGGGCTGCGGGAGGGTCGCTACTGGGGTGAGTGGCCCAGAGACGCAGTATTTT. The translation is CALRGCGRVATGVSGPETQYF.